This T cell receptor (beta chain) was recorded in a study of technical replicates of blood from a few donors. The CDR3 extends over 16 amino acids. CDR1 and CDR2 from the germline V gene are MDHEN and SYDVKM. V was shortened by 3 bases and J by 6 bases, with 18 bases between the two germline ends. This table comes from immunoSEQ multiplex PCR, and its TCRdb copy is limited to in-frame clones, with some not included. Of some 99,000 clones in the sample, approximately 95% were seen once. Sample: T cells isolated from PBMCs. The V and J genes are TRBV28 and TRBJ1-5; possibly TRBD1 for D (5 bases). The TCR sequence derives from a human donor in good health. CDR3 DNA sequence: TGTGCCAGCAGTTTTATCGCTCAGGGTACAACTCAGCCCCAGCATTTT. Protein sequence: CASSFIAQGTTQPQHF.